The 11 T cell receptor beta chains below come from one sample, sequenced in a study of T cell responses to AZD1222 COVID-19 vaccine. The data were produced by immunoSEQ multiplex PCR, yet TCRdb's version contains in-frame clones alone and is incomplete. The profile shows 150,000 or so clones, approximately 86% of them singletons. The material sequenced was peripheral blood, taken after recovery from COVID-19. The receptors were gathered from an adult who had recovered from COVID-19.

The gene calls are TRBV19 and TRBJ1-5, with D uncertain. The CDR3 totals 14 residues. Germline-derived CDR1 and CDR2 are LNHDA and SQIVND (reference sequence). Trimming took 7 bases from V and 5 from J, leaving 15 bases between them. The CDR3 sequence is CASTPLGYDQPQHF. The CDR3 bases are TGTGCCAGTACCCCATTGGGGTATGATCAGCCCCAGCATTTT.

The chain links TRBV10-3 to TRBJ1-2, with a tentative D call TRBD1 (5 bases). The ends were cut back, 5 bases at V and 4 bases at J, with 11 bases in the middle. This CDR3 comprises 13 residues. The germline V gene encodes CDR1 ENHRY and CDR2 SYGVKD. CDR3 coding DNA: TGTGCCATCAGTCCTCAGGGAGGCTATGGCTACACCTTC. This gives the protein CAISPQGGYGYTF.

The rearrangement uses TRBV5-4 and TRBJ1-4; D is ambiguous. This CDR3 spans 12 amino acids. V lost 4 bases to trimming and J lost 8 bases, with 9 bases between them. Germline V gene data show CDR1 as SGHNT and CDR2 as YYREEE (reference sequence). The CDR3 reads CASSPYGEKLFF. The DNA of the CDR3 is TGTGCCAGCAGCCCTTATGGGGAAAAACTGTTTTTT. Full variable domain (remainder filled in from reference TRBV5-4 and TRBJ1-4): ETGVTQSPTHLIKTRGQQVTLRCSSQSGHNTVSWYQQALGQGPQFIFQYYREEENGRGNFPPRFSGLQFPNYSSELNVNALELDDSALYLCASSPYGEKLFFGSGTQLSVL.

The chain joins TRBV25-1 to TRBJ1-1; a weak D match, TRBD1 (6 bases). Trimming shortened V by 3 bases and J by 6 bases, and 17 bases separated the two germline ends. Germline V lookup: CDR1 MGHDK, CDR2 SYGVNS. The CDR3 runs 15 residues. CDR3 loop: CASSEGGRSGPEAFF. Here the CDR3 DNA reads TGTGCCAGCAGTGAGGGGGGCAGATCCGGCCCTGAAGCTTTCTTT.

CDR3 bases: TGTGCCAGCAGTGGACAGGGGGCTGGAGCTTTCTTT. This encodes CASSGQGAGAFF. The chain has TRBV12-3 or TRBV12-4 and TRBJ1-1; 11 nucleotides align to TRBD1. CDR3 size: 12 residues. V shed 5 bases and J 10 bases; nucleotides not matched to a gene: 3.

This clone was seen more than once but under ten times. The V gene is TRBV7-2, the J gene TRBJ2-1, with D possibly matching TRBD2 (5 bases). From germline, CDR1 is SGHTA and CDR2 FQGNSA. V was pared by 4 bases and J by 8 bases, with 15 bases between. The CDR3 has 14 amino acids. The CDR3 region has the DNA TGTGCCAGCAGCTCGACCGGGAAGACCCATGAGCAGTTCTTC. Protein sequence: CASSSTGKTHEQFF.

J is TRBJ2-7 and V is TRBV4-1; perhaps D is TRBD1 or TRBD2 (5 bases each). Germline CDR1 MGHRA, CDR2 YSYEKL. The CDR3 is made up of 17 amino acids. Trimming took 4 bases from V and 2 from J, leaving 21 bases between them. CDR3 sequence: CASSPGLWGNQAYEQYF. The CDR3 DNA reads as TGCGCCAGCAGCCCAGGACTTTGGGGCAACCAAGCCTACGAGCAGTACTTC.

The chain recombines TRBV6-7 with TRBJ2-7; D assignment may be TRBD1 or TRBD2 (5 bases each). TRBV6-7 is classed as an ORF, of uncertain function. The CDR3 runs to 14 residues. The ends were cut back, 0 bases at V and 3 bases at J, with 9 bases in the middle. CDR3 sequence: CASSYSPGGYEQYF. The CDR3, as DNA: TGTGCCAGCAGTTACTCCCCTGGGGGCTACGAGCAGTACTTC.

The V call is TRBV2, the J call TRBJ1-5; D remains unclear. Trimming shortened V by 6 bases and J by 2 bases, and 17 bases separated the two germline ends. CDR1 is SNHLY and CDR2 is FYNNEI in the germline V gene. This CDR3 spans 16 amino acids. CDR3 sequence (DNA): TGTGCCAGCAGGCCCGACCCAGCGACGGGCAATCAGCCCCAGCATTTT. As protein: CASRPDPATGNQPQHF.

The chain combines TRBV21-1 with TRBJ2-7; TRBD2, the D gene given by the table, was not confirmed from the DNA. TRBV21-1 is annotated as a pseudogene. The CDR3 runs to 15 residues. DNA of the CDR3: TGTGCCAGCAGCAAAGACCGGGTAAGTAACGACGAGCAGTACTTC. Its translation is CASSKDRVSNDEQYF.

The sample holds one count of this clone. This chain links TRBV9 with TRBJ2-3, with D unclear. The CDR3 runs to 15 residues. The V and J ends lost 0 bases and 2 bases respectively, with 10 bases between them. Germline V CDR1 and CDR2: SGDLS, YYNGEE. In nucleotides, the CDR3 is TGTGCCAGCAGCGTAGCCGTAACCCCCACAGATACGCAGTATTTT. It codes for CASSVAVTPTDTQYF.